The rows below give T cell receptor beta chains drawn from one sample of a study of T cell changes during pregnancy in multiple sclerosis. The method was immunoSEQ multiplex PCR; TCRdb's version includes in-frame clones alone and lacks a portion of them. The profile shows about 51,000 clones, 90% to 95% of them singletons. This material consisted of CD4+ T cells from peripheral blood mononuclear cells, taken in the second trimester of pregnancy. The receptors here all came from a female donor with multiple sclerosis, enrolled in a pregnancy study. The CDR3 runs from the conserved cysteine through the conserved F or W. D genes are given only for firm matches. Not every row has a clone size; where given, it reads once, few, many or a size class.

>TRBJ2-7|-|few|TRBV7-9
TGTGCCAGCAGGGAGGGGGGGTCTTCCTACGAGCAGTACTTC
CASREGGSSYEQYF
>TRBJ2-5|TRBD2|-|TRBV28
TGTGCCAGCACCCCGGGAGGGAATTGGGCCCAGTACTTC
CASTPGGNWAQYF
>TRBJ1-4|-|-|TRBV4-2
TGTGCCAGCAGCCAAGATCCAACTATTGTACAGGCTAATGAAAAACTGTTTTTT
CASSQDPTIVQANEKLFF
>TRBJ2-4|-|-|TRBV18
TGTGCCAGCTCTCCGGTGACGGTTCTACTAGGAGCCAAAAACATTCAGTACTTC
CASSPVTVLLGAKNIQYF
>TRBJ1-6|TRBD1|once|TRBV10-3
TGTGCCATCAGTGACACTGGGACAGCCAACTCCTATAATTCACCCCTCCACTTT
CAISDTGTANSYNSPLHF
>TRBJ1-5|TRBD1|-|TRBV18
TGTGCCAGCTCACCGACAGGGGGCAGGCAGCCCCAGCATTTT
CASSPTGGRQPQHF
>TRBJ1-6|TRBD1|-|TRBV9
TGTGCCAGCAGGGAGACAGGGGGCCCTGGTTCACCCCTCCACTTT
CASRETGGPGSPLHF
>TRBJ2-7|TRBD1|-|TRBV12-5
TGTGCTAGTGGTGCAGGGGGACAGGGGGTTAACGAGCAGTACTTC
CASGAGGQGVNEQYF
>TRBJ2-5|-|once|TRBV7-3
TGTGCCAGCAGCTTAGGACAGCTCTCAGAGACCCAGTACTTC
CASSLGQLSETQYF
>TRBJ1-1|-|-|TRBV7-9
TGTGCCAGCAGCTTAGGGGCCCGACGAAGTTACACTGAAGCTTTCTTT
CASSLGARRSYTEAFF
>TRBJ2-2|-|-|TRBV4-2
TGTGCCAGCAGCCAAGGGGGGGGCCCAAGCGGGGAGCTGTTTTTT
CASSQGGGPSGELFF
>TRBJ1-3|-|-|TRBV30
TGTGCCTGGACAGGCTCTGGAAACACCATATATTTT
CAWTGSGNTIYF
>TRBJ2-7|TRBD1|-|TRBV2
TGTGCCAGCAGTCTTAAGACAGGGGGCAAGTACGAGCAGTACTTC
CASSLKTGGKYEQYF
>TRBJ1-5|-|-|TRBV19
TGTGCCAGTAGTATAAGGACAATTAATCAGCCCCAGCATTTT
CASSIRTINQPQHF
>TRBJ2-5|-|once|TRBV4-2
TGTGCCAGCAGCCACCTCCAAGAGACCCAGTACTTC
CASSHLQETQYF
>TRBJ2-3|-|-|TRBV18
TGTGCCAGCTCACGAGACAGAGATACGCAGTATTTT
CASSRDRDTQYF
>TRBJ2-5|TRBD2|-|TRBV9
TGTGCCAGCAGCTCAAGGACTAGCGGGGGCTTAGAGACCCAGTACTTC
CASSSRTSGGLETQYF